The 7 T cell receptor beta chains below all came from one sample that was sequenced in a study of T cell responses to AZD1222 COVID-19 vaccine. Produced via immunoSEQ multiplex PCR; TCRdb's table is partial and in-frame only. The sample includes 59,000 or so clones, roughly four fifths of them seen just once. Specimen: peripheral blood, collected on day 0 of AZD1222 vaccination. These receptors all stem from an adult in good health.

The rearrangement joins TRBV15 to TRBJ2-4; D unclear. The CDR3 is 13 residues long. The V gene lost 5 bases and the J gene lost 5 bases, with 10 bases spanning the gap. Germline CDR1 reads LNHNV; CDR2 reads YYDKDF (reference sequence). The CDR3: CATSLGPENIQYF. In DNA, the CDR3 is TGTGCCACCAGCCTCGGCCCCGAAAACATTCAGTACTTC. Supplemented by reference TRBV15 and TRBJ2-4, the full variable domain reads DAMVIQNPRYQVTQFGKPVTLSCSQTLNHNVMYWYQQKSSQAPKLLFHYYDKDFNNEADTPDNFQSRRPNTSFCFLDIRSPGLGDTAMYLCATSLGPENIQYFGAGTRLSVL.

The genes are TRBV19 and TRBJ1-2; D possibly corresponds to TRBD1 (6 bases). In germline, CDR1 is LNHDA, CDR2 SQIVND (reference sequence). This CDR3 is 14 amino acids long. Trimming took off 3 bases at V and 7 bases at J, with 15 bases between the two ends. The CDR3 here is CASSMSRGWAGYTF. The CDR3 DNA reads TGTGCCAGTAGTATGAGCAGGGGCTGGGCTGGCTACACCTTC.

This chain joins TRBV7-9 and TRBJ1-2; D unresolved. Trimming shortened V by 2 bases and J by 4 bases, and 14 bases separated the two germline ends. Germline V CDR1 and CDR2: SEHNR, FQNEAQ (reference sequence). The CDR3 sequence is 15 residues long. CDR3 nucleotides: TGTGCCAGCAGCTTACCGGGATTCCTGGGCTATGGCTACACCTTC. Amino acids: CASSLPGFLGYGYTF.

The gene calls are TRBV4-3 and TRBJ1-2; unclear D gene. The CDR3 consists of 16 residues. Germline V lookup: CDR1 LGHNA, CDR2 YSLEER. Between the trimmed V and J ends, which lost 2 bases and 2 bases, there was a span of 15 bases. Here the CDR3 DNA reads TGCGCCAGCAGCCAACTCCCCCAGCAGGTCAACTATGGCTACACCTTC. Translation gives CASSQLPQQVNYGYTF.

In nucleotides, the CDR3 is TGTGCCAGTAGTATAGGGTCAGGGGCTAATTCACCCCTCCACTTT. Its protein product is CASSIGSGANSPLHF. The gene calls are TRBV19 and TRBJ1-6, with D possibly matching TRBD1 (6 bases). There are 15 residues in the CDR3. V was pared by 1 base and J by 6 bases, with 10 bases between. Germline V gene sequence: CDR1 LNHDA, CDR2 SQIVND (reference sequence).

V and J are TRBV11-2 and TRBJ1-4, with D possibly matching TRBD1 (5 bases). The germline V gene encodes CDR1 SGHAT and CDR2 FQNNGV. The CDR3 covers 14 residues. Trimming left V 4 bases short and J 11 bases short, with 17 bases between. This chain's CDR3 is CASSSGGSPAKLFF. DNA of the CDR3: TGTGCCAGCAGCTCGGGGGGGTCGCCCGCCAAACTGTTTTTT.

This clone was counted between two and nine times. The chain recombines TRBV19 with TRBJ1-3; 7 nucleotides agree with TRBD1. V shed 4 bases, J shed 0 bases, and the junction held 6 bases outside the gene matches. Germline assignment: CDR1 LNHDA and CDR2 SQIVND (reference sequence). This CDR3 is 16 amino acids long. CDR3 protein: CASSSTGAASGNTIYF. For the CDR3, the DNA is TGTGCCAGTAGTAGCACAGGGGCGGCCTCTGGAAACACCATATATTTT.